Only one count was recorded for the clone carrying this T cell receptor beta chain. The authors' processing: Using reference gene primer amplification, nucleated cell counts were estimated. Here immunoSEQ multiplex PCR was the method, and the copy in TCRdb shows in-frame clones only, minus some. The V and J calls and clone size are taken from that table; D and trimming were inferred from the DNA. The table has about 16,000 clones, 86% seen once. These data belong to a study of blood T cell repertoires in COVID-19. Across the study: Italy, Spain and the United States were the sources of the convalescent and acute COVID-19 samples. PBMCs, B-cell-depleted T cells, or T cells provided the cDNA or gDNA that made up the material.

The sequenced sample consisted of peripheral blood. The TCR originated in a human donor in a cohort sampled during active COVID-19.

Written as DNA, the CDR3 is TGTGCCAGCAGCCAGAAACAGGGCGTGAGTGGTGAAAAACTGTTTTTT. It yields the protein CASSQKQGVSGEKLFF. The chain combines TRBV4-2 with TRBJ1-4, with a weak D call TRBD1 (6 bases). V dropped 3 bases and J dropped 7 bases, with 18 bases sitting between them. CDR3 length: 16 amino acids. Germline CDR1 and CDR2: LGHNA and YNFKEQ.